This T cell receptor beta chain was sequenced for a study of CD8 T cells in Susac syndrome. RNA amounts of roughly 0.45 to 1 ug underwent reverse transcription with random hexamers. TCRdb reanalysed the immunoSEQ multiplex PCR reads using MiXCR and keeps one entry per CDR3 protein. The repertoire includes fewer than 150,000 distinct CDR3 sequences, approximately 90% of them detected once, and around 0.22% sits in the top ten. The CDR3 loop spans 14 amino acids. In germline, CDR1 is LNHDA, CDR2 SQIVND (reference sequence). V was trimmed by 7 bases and J by 0 bases, leaving 12 bases between them. The sample comprised CD8+ T cells from PBMCs. The origin of this receptor is a human donor with multiple sclerosis. The chain carries TRBV19 and TRBJ1-1; D is possibly TRBD1 (5 bases). CDR3 in amino acids: CASNQGGLNTEAFF. The CDR3 DNA follows: TGTGCCAGTAACCAGGGAGGTCTGAACACTGAAGCTTTCTTT.